The sequence of this TCR beta chain was determined in a study of blood T cell repertoires in COVID-19. Study information: Spain, Italy and the United States supplied samples that represented acute and convalescent COVID-19. T cells, B-cell-depleted T cells, or PBMCs supplied cDNA or gDNA.

A Seattle source enrolled patients during active infection and followed them longitudinally. In the original analysis: Counts of nucleated cells, estimated from reference gene primer amplification, were obtained. The table came from immunoSEQ multiplex PCR; TCRdb's copy has only in-frame clones and leaves some out. Clone size and V and J calls were adopted from that table, with D and trimming inferred from the DNA. This table has about 290,000 clones, about 90% appearing once. V dropped 4 bases and J dropped 0 bases, with 6 bases sitting between them. Germline V gene sequence: CDR1 SGHRS, CDR2 YFSETQ. This CDR3 has 13 residues.

The receptor's source is a woman aged 25 to 45 with COVID-19, enrolled during active disease. Material for sequencing was peripheral blood. V is TRBV5-1 and J is TRBJ2-3; D is uncertain. CDR3 loop: CASSLTSTDTQYF. The CDR3 DNA follows: TGCGCCAGCAGCCTGACAAGCACAGATACGCAGTATTTT.